Following are 30 T cell receptor beta chains from one sample sequenced in a study of cytomegalovirus exposure and HLA in healthy donors. The PCR used 60 Vbeta and 13 Jbeta primers. Sequencing used immunoSEQ multiplex PCR; TCRdb keeps in-frame clones, though not all of them. The sample lists more than 95,000 clones, more than 60% occurring once. The source material was PBMCs. These receptor sequences come from a woman between 45 and 60 years old in good health and CMV-seropositive.

This clone counts as medium-sized. V usage is TRBV25-1 and J usage is TRBJ1-1; D remains ambiguous. From germline, CDR1 is MGHDK and CDR2 SYGVNS. The ends were cut back, 8 bases at V and 1 base at J, with 11 bases in the middle. The CDR3 loop spans 13 amino acids. CDR3 in DNA: TGTGCCAGCCGGTCGGCGGAGAACACTGAAGCTTTCTTT. This gives the protein CASRSAENTEAFF.

V gene TRBV19 combines with J gene TRBJ2-1, with D possibly being TRBD2 (6 bases). The V gene's germline CDR1 is LNHDA and CDR2 SQIVND (reference sequence). This CDR3 has 14 amino acids. The V end was cut by 7 bases, the J end by 3 bases, with 13 bases between. The chain's CDR3 is CASTGGRGYNEQFF. CDR3 in DNA: TGTGCCAGTACCGGAGGGCGGGGCTACAATGAGCAGTTCTTC.

The chain links TRBV19 to TRBJ1-2, with 7 bases identical to TRBD1. Losses at the gene ends were 7 bases for V and 5 bases for J; bases not matched to a gene: 16. This CDR3 has 16 residues. The germline V gene encodes CDR1 LNHDA and CDR2 SQIVND (reference sequence). The DNA of the CDR3 is TGTGCCAGTACCGCCTTAGATCGCCAGGGGGAGTATGGCTACACCTTC. It yields the protein CASTALDRQGEYGYTF.

This chain connects TRBV28 to TRBJ2-1; D perhaps matches TRBD2 (7 bases). Germline V gene lookup returns CDR1 MDHEN and CDR2 SYDVKM. V dropped 11 bases and J dropped 7 bases, with 18 bases sitting between them. This CDR3 is built from 13 residues. The CDR3 region is CASNRGAWNEQFF. CDR3 coding DNA: TGTGCCTCAAACCGGGGGGCGTGGAATGAGCAGTTCTTC.

The CDR3 bases are TGTGCCAGCAGTTTGATTAGGGAGGGTGAGCAGTTCTTC. Translation: CASSLIREGEQFF. This rearrangement joins TRBV28 to TRBJ2-1; 7 bases fit TRBD2. This CDR3 comprises 13 residues. With V trimmed by 3 bases and J by 9 bases, 5 bases remained unmatched. The germline gives CDR1 MDHEN, CDR2 SYDVKM.

The chain joins TRBV4-2 to TRBJ1-2; possible D gene TRBD1, 5 bases. This CDR3 contains 15 residues. The V end was cut by 0 bases, the J end by 5 bases, with 13 bases between. In germline, CDR1 is LGHNA, CDR2 YNFKEQ. The CDR3 region has the DNA TGTGCCAGCAGCCAAGAATCCAGGGAGGAGTATGGCTACACCTTC. Protein product: CASSQESREEYGYTF.

This chain uses TRBV6-5 with TRBJ1-2; 9 nucleotides line up with TRBD1. The germline CDR1 and CDR2 sequences are MNHEY and SVGAGI. The CDR3 covers 15 residues. After removal of 1 base from V and 4 bases from J, the junction contained 4 bases not matched to a gene. DNA for the CDR3: TGTGCCAGCAGTTACTACCGGGACAGGGTCTATGGCTACACCTTC. Protein product: CASSYYRDRVYGYTF.

The J gene is TRBJ1-3, the V gene TRBV5-4, with D possibly matching TRBD1 (6 bases). The V gene's germline CDR1 is SGHNT and CDR2 YYREEE (reference sequence). The CDR3 extends over 14 amino acids. The ends were cut back, 2 bases at V and 1 base at J, with 7 bases in the middle. In DNA, the CDR3 is TGTGCCAGCAGCTTAGGACAGTCTGGAAACACCATATATTTT. This sequence encodes CASSLGQSGNTIYF.

The genes are TRBV6-1 and TRBJ2-1; 7 nucleotides line up with TRBD2. This CDR3 spans 14 amino acids. Trimming removed 4 bases from V and 4 bases from J; junction bases left unmatched: 4. Germline CDR1 and CDR2: MNHNS and SASEGT. CDR3: CASSGTRVYNEQFF. The CDR3 DNA sequence: TGTGCCAGCAGTGGGACTAGGGTTTACAATGAGCAGTTCTTC.

This clone was observed a few times. The chain uses TRBV20-1 and TRBJ2-7, with 8 positions matching TRBD1. This CDR3 is 11 amino acids long. After removal of 3 bases from V and 6 bases from J, the junction contained 1 base not matched to a gene. From germline, CDR1 is DFQATT and CDR2 SNEGSKA (reference sequence). CDR3: CSASRGPEQYF. Written as DNA, the CDR3 is TGCAGTGCTAGCAGGGGGCCCGAGCAGTACTTC.

The chain recombines TRBV5-1 with TRBJ1-1; D ambiguous. CDR1 is SGHRS and CDR2 is YFSETQ in the germline V gene. V was cut by 4 bases and J by 1 base, with 11 bases left in between. This CDR3 has 14 amino acids. The CDR3 is CASSPFRSNTEAFF. Here the CDR3 DNA reads TGCGCCAGCAGCCCCTTCCGGTCGAACACTGAAGCTTTCTTT.

This clone was counted once. CDR3 sequence (DNA): TGTGCCATCAGTGAGTGGGCCCCAGACAAGGAGACCCAGTACTTC. Amino acids: CAISEWAPDKETQYF. The J gene is TRBJ2-5, the V gene TRBV10-3; D is unresolved. V was clipped by 1 base and J by 5 bases, with 14 bases between them. Germline CDR1 is ENHRY and CDR2 is SYGVKD. The CDR3 totals 15 residues.

The chain employs TRBV7-3 and TRBJ2-2; 8 bases agree with TRBD1. This CDR3 has 16 residues. The V and J ends lost 5 bases and 1 base, in that order; junction bases with no gene match: 6. Germline V lookup: CDR1 SGHTA, CDR2 FQGTGA. CDR3 sequence (DNA): TGTGCCAGCAGCCCATTTGGGACAGGGAACACCGGGGAGCTGTTTTTT. It yields the protein CASSPFGTGNTGELFF.

This rearrangement joins TRBV2 to TRBJ2-1, with D uncertain. CDR3 length: 14 residues. Per the germline V gene, CDR1 is SNHLY and CDR2 is FYNNEI. Trimming cost V 1 base and J 13 bases, with 17 bases left between them. The CDR3 is CASSEVGPLSHQFF. The CDR3 nucleotides read TGTGCCAGCAGTGAAGTTGGGCCCCTATCCCACCAGTTCTTC.

This chain connects TRBV6-5 to TRBJ1-3; TRBD1 matches 8 bases. The V and J ends lost 6 bases and 7 bases, in that order; junction bases with no gene match: 2. Per the germline V gene, CDR1 is MNHEY and CDR2 is SVGAGI. The CDR3 runs 12 residues. CDR3: CASSWDRNTIYF. As DNA, the CDR3 is TGTGCCAGCAGCTGGGACAGGAACACCATATATTTT.

The chain recombines TRBV4-1 with TRBJ2-1, with 9 bases matching TRBD2. The V segment lost 2 bases and the J segment 6 bases; nucleotides outside the gene matches: 11. The V gene's germline CDR1 is MGHRA and CDR2 YSYEKL. The CDR3 consists of 17 residues. Written as DNA, the CDR3 is TGCGCCAGCAGCCAACCCAAAACTGCGGGAGGGCGCAATGAGCAGTTCTTC. Translating it yields CASSQPKTAGGRNEQFF.

This clone was detected a few times. The chain carries TRBV29-1 and TRBJ2-6, with D maybe TRBD2 (6 bases). CDR3 length: 16 residues. Germline V gives CDR1 SQVTM, CDR2 ANQGSEA. V lost 3 bases, J lost 2 bases, and 14 bases lay in between. This CDR3 reads CSVEVRGEAGANVLTF. The CDR3 DNA is TGCAGCGTTGAGGTACGAGGGGAGGCTGGGGCCAACGTCCTGACTTTC. Supplemented by reference TRBV29-1 and TRBJ2-6, the full variable domain reads SAVISQKPSRDICQRGTSLTIQCQVDSQVTMMFWYRQQPGQSLTLIATANQGSEATYESGFVIDKFPISRPNLTFSTLTVSNMSPEDSSIYLCSVEVRGEAGANVLTFGAGSRLTVL.

In this sample, this clone turned up a few times. The genes are TRBV4-2 and TRBJ2-2, with 7 bases matching TRBD2. The CDR3 spans 14 residues. Germline V gives CDR1 LGHNA, CDR2 YNFKEQ. J lost 7 bases, V lost 5 bases, and 7 bases had no gene match. The CDR3 region has the DNA TGTGCCAGCAGCAATAGGGAGGGCTTCGGGGAGCTGTTTTTT. Its translation: CASSNREGFGELFF.

This clone has just a few counts. V is TRBV30 and J is TRBJ2-5; possible D gene TRBD2, 6 bases. The CDR3 loop spans 14 amino acids. V lost 0 bases, J lost 5 bases, and 13 bases lay in between. Germline CDR1 and CDR2: GTSNPN and SVGIG (reference sequence). The CDR3 sequence: CAWSVWTNSETQYF. CDR3 nucleotide sequence: TGTGCCTGGAGTGTGTGGACTAATTCGGAGACCCAGTACTTC. Combining the CDR3 with reference TRBV30 and TRBJ2-5 gives the whole variable domain SQTIHQWPATLVQPVGSPLSLECTVEGTSNPNLYWYRQAAGRGLQLLFYSVGIGQISSEVPQNLSASRPQDRQFILSSKKLLLSDSGFYLCAWSVWTNSETQYFGPGTRLLVL.

The CDR3 DNA reads TGTGCCAGCTCACCGGCGCTAGCAGCTAGCACAGATACGCAGTATTTT. It specifies CASSPALAASTDTQYF. This sequence joins TRBV18 and TRBJ2-3; weak D call: TRBD2 (5 bases). The CDR3 is made up of 16 amino acids. CDR1 and CDR2 (germline): KGHSH, LQKENI. V lost 3 bases to trimming and J lost 0 bases, with 13 bases between them.

This clone came up once. The chain couples TRBV29-1 to TRBJ1-2; 8 bases are shared with TRBD1. This CDR3 comprises 13 residues. Unmatched junction bases numbered 9, after V lost 6 bases and J lost 6 bases. Germline V CDR1 and CDR2: SQVTM, ANQGSEA. The CDR3 here is CSVRNGQGDGYTF. CDR3 DNA sequence: TGCAGCGTACGCAACGGACAGGGAGATGGCTACACCTTC. The whole variable domain, remainder taken from reference TRBV29-1 and TRBJ1-2, is SAVISQKPSRDICQRGTSLTIQCQVDSQVTMMFWYRQQPGQSLTLIATANQGSEATYESGFVIDKFPISRPNLTFSTLTVSNMSPEDSSIYLCSVRNGQGDGYTFGSGTRLTVV.

This clone appeared a few times. The chain employs TRBV19 and TRBJ2-1, with 8 bases that match TRBD2. The CDR3 consists of 16 residues. CDR1 and CDR2 (germline): LNHDA, SQIVND (reference sequence). V lost 3 bases and J lost 1; bases outside the gene matches: 5. CDR3 DNA sequence: TGTGCCAGTAGTATCCAGATAGCGGGATCCTACAATGAGCAGTTCTTC. It is translated as CASSIQIAGSYNEQFF.

In DNA form, the CDR3 reads TGTGCCAGCAGTCCTACCGGGGTAGAGACCCAGTACTTC. It is translated as CASSPTGVETQYF. The chain links TRBV7-6 to TRBJ2-5; D possibly corresponds to TRBD2 (5 bases). V lost 6 bases and J 4 bases, leaving 12 bases between the germline ends. The CDR3 covers 13 residues. CDR1 is SGHVS and CDR2 is FNYEAQ in the germline V gene.

This chain connects TRBV28 to TRBJ1-2; maybe TRBD1 (5 bases). Germline V gene data show CDR1 as MDHEN and CDR2 as SYDVKM. Trimming shortened V by 4 bases and J by 7 bases, and 16 bases separated the two germline ends. This CDR3 region has 14 residues. In DNA form, the CDR3 reads TGTGCCAGCAGTTCACAGGAATCCGATGGTGGCTACACCTTC. Translating it yields CASSSQESDGGYTF.

The chain couples TRBV9 to TRBJ2-7, with 7 nucleotides matching TRBD2. The CDR3 length is 16 residues. The germline gives CDR1 SGDLS, CDR2 YYNGEE. V gave up 3 bases and J gave up 9 bases; unmatched junction bases: 18. In nucleotides, the CDR3 is TGTGCCAGCAGCGGCCCCGAGGGAGCGGGAAGAGTTCGGCAGTACTTC. This encodes CASSGPEGAGRVRQYF. Full variable domain (rest looked up from reference TRBV9 and TRBJ2-7): DSGVTQTPKHLITATGQRVTLRCSPRSGDLSVYWYQQSLDQGLQFLIQYYNGEERAKGNILERFSAQQFPDLHSELNLSSLELGDSALYFCASSGPEGAGRVRQYFGPGTRLTVT.

V is TRBV27 and J is TRBJ2-6; no firm D call. The CDR3 totals 15 residues. Trimming cost V 1 base and J 1 base, with 5 bases left between them. Germline V gene lookup returns CDR1 MNHEY and CDR2 SMNVEV (reference sequence). CDR3 protein: CASSLLQSGANVLTF. For the CDR3, the DNA is TGTGCCAGCAGTTTATTACAGTCTGGGGCCAACGTCCTGACTTTC.

This chain links TRBV6-5 with TRBJ2-7, with 8 bases lining up with TRBD2. Germline CDR1 and CDR2: MNHEY and SVGAGI. The CDR3 length is 16 residues. V lost 2 bases to trimming and J lost 4 bases; unmatched junction nucleotides: 10. The CDR3 loop reads CASSYAGGPGVYEQYF. The CDR3 DNA is TGTGCCAGCAGTTACGCGGGGGGACCGGGGGTTTACGAGCAGTACTTC.

This chain uses TRBV23-1 with TRBJ1-4; 7 bases line up with TRBD1. TRBV23-1 is identified as an open reading frame with a role that is uncertain. V was clipped by 4 bases and J by 6 bases; unmatched bases: 8. The CDR3 consists of 15 residues. The CDR3 DNA sequence: TGCGCCAGCAGTCGATGGACAGGTCGTGATGAAAAACTGTTTTTT. It is translated as CASSRWTGRDEKLFF.

The chain employs TRBV9 and TRBJ2-3, with D perhaps TRBD2 (6 bases). Trimming left V 4 bases short and J 6 bases short, with 12 bases between. The length of the CDR3 is 13 residues. From germline, CDR1 is SGDLS and CDR2 YYNGEE. The DNA for the CDR3 is TGTGCCAGCAGCTCCCCCCTAGCGGATACGCAGTATTTT. Protein: CASSSPLADTQYF.

Here the CDR3 reads CASSRAGLAGAGRALDTQYF. In DNA form, the CDR3 reads TGTGCCAGCAGCCGAGCCGGACTAGCGGGGGCCGGGAGGGCCCTAGATACGCAGTATTTT. The V call is TRBV4-2, the J call TRBJ2-3; TRBD2 agrees at 13 bases. The junction had 18 bases not matched to a gene; V was cut back by 4 bases and J by 5 bases. This CDR3 spans 20 amino acids. Germline values: CDR1 LGHNA, CDR2 YNFKEQ.